The next 9 T cell receptor beta chains were all read from a single sample in a study of cytomegalovirus exposure and HLA in healthy donors (dated by TCRdb to between 2016 and 2019). The library relied on the immunoSEQ multiplex PCR assay. For the multiplex PCR, a mixture combining 60 forward primers for TCR Vbeta segments and 13 reverse primers for TCR Jbeta segments was used. TCRdb obtained this table from immuneACCESS and retained in-frame rearrangements with V and J assigned. These tables miss some clones; where compared with another copy, unresolved V genes account for less than half of the shortfall, and the remainder is unexplained. Here the sample has under 200,000 clones; around 62% occur a single time. Jointly, the top ten make up under 3% of the sample. The sample was PBMCs. The receptors were sampled from a man aged 40-55 years in good health and CMV-seronegative.

The chain uses TRBV27 and TRBJ2-2; D may be TRBD2 (5 bases). CDR1 is MNHEY, CDR2 SMNVEV, per germline (reference sequence). The CDR3 length is 13 residues. Trimming took 3 bases from V and 6 from J, leaving 8 bases between them. The CDR3 coding sequence is TGTGCCAGCAGTTTGGACGGGGCCGGGGAGCTGTTTTTT. Translated: CASSLDGAGELFF.

This sequence joins TRBV5-4 and TRBJ1-6, with 9 nucleotides matching TRBD1. The V gene end was trimmed by 4 bases and the J gene end by 9 bases; junction bases not matched to a gene: 11. The CDR3 covers 16 residues. CDR1 is SGHNT and CDR2 is YYREEE in the germline V gene (reference sequence). DNA for the CDR3: TGTGCCAGCAGCCGACGCCGGGACAGGGCGCTTTCACCCCTCCACTTT. This gives the protein CASSRRRDRALSPLHF.

The chain is built from TRBV2 and TRBJ2-1; possible D gene TRBD2, 5 bases. V lost 6 bases and J 5 bases, leaving 11 bases between the germline ends. Germline-derived CDR1 and CDR2 are SNHLY and FYNNEI. The CDR3 has 13 amino acids. CDR3 amino acids: CASSPGLNNEQFF. The CDR3 region has the DNA TGTGCCAGCAGCCCCGGACTGAACAATGAGCAGTTCTTC.

A few counts support this clone. The chain recombines TRBV21-1 with TRBJ1-5; the table calls TRBD1, which could not be checked here. TRBV21-1 is labeled a pseudogene. The CDR3 length is 15 residues. Here the CDR3 reads CASSKEAGRCQPQHF. The DNA of the CDR3 is TGTGCCAGCAGCAAAGAAGCAGGGCGATGTCAGCCCCAGCATTTT.

This clone was seen only a few times. The chain uses TRBV11-1 and TRBJ1-2; 7 positions match TRBD1. V was clipped by 5 bases and J by 4 bases; unmatched bases: 4. This CDR3 spans 13 amino acids. The germline V gene encodes CDR1 SGHAT and CDR2 FQDESV (reference sequence). The CDR3 coding sequence is TGTGCCAGCAGCCGGGGACAGTTCTATGGCTACACCTTC. Translation gives CASSRGQFYGYTF.

A few counts support this clone. This chain links TRBV5-1 with TRBJ2-1; the D is unclear. CDR1 and CDR2 (germline): SGHRS, YFSETQ. Deletions cut 0 bases from V and 0 bases from J, with 7 bases between. The CDR3 extends over 15 amino acids. In DNA form, the CDR3 reads TGCGCCAGCAGCTTGGGACTTATCTCCTACAATGAGCAGTTCTTC. Residues: CASSLGLISYNEQFF.

This chain uses TRBV30 with TRBJ2-2, with D possibly being TRBD2 (6 bases). Germline V gene data show CDR1 as GTSNPN and CDR2 as SVGIG (reference sequence). CDR3 length: 15 residues. V lost 1 base to trimming and J lost 1 base, with 10 bases between them. CDR3 sequence (DNA): TGTGCCTGGAGTGGGGGTAGCGGGAACACCGGGGAGCTGTTTTTT. Its protein product is CAWSGGSGNTGELFF.

J is TRBJ1-6 and V is TRBV19, with 8 bases that match TRBD1. J was trimmed by 9 bases and V by 7 bases; bases with no gene match: 8. This CDR3 comprises 14 residues. Germline loops: CDR1 LNHDA, CDR2 SQIVND (reference sequence). The CDR3 sequence is CASNSDRARSPLHF. CDR3 nucleotide sequence: TGTGCCAGTAACTCGGACAGGGCTCGTTCACCCCTCCACTTT.

The V call is TRBV4-1, the J call TRBJ1-5, with a weak D call TRBD1 (5 bases). The CDR3 has 16 amino acids. Trimming shortened V by 4 bases and J by 0 bases, and 13 bases separated the two germline ends. The germline V gene has CDR1 MGHRA and CDR2 YSYEKL. As DNA, the CDR3 is TGCGCCAGCAGCCCTGGGTGGGACTATAGCAATCAGCCCCAGCATTTT. This sequence encodes CASSPGWDYSNQPQHF.